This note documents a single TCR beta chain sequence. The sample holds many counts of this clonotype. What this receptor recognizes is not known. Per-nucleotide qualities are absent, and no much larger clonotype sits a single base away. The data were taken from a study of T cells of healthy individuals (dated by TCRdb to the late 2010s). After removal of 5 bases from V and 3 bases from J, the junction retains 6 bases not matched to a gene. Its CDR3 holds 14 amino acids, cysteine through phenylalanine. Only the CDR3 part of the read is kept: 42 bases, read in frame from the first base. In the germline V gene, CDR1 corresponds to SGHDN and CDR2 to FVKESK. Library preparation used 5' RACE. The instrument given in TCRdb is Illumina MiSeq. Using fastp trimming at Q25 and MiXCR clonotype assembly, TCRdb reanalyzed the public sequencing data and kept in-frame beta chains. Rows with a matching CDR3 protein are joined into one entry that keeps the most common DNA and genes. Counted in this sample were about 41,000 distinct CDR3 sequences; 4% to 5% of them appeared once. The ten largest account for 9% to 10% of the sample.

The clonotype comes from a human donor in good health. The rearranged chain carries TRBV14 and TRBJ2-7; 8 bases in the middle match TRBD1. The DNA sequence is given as TGTGCCAGCAGCTCCGGGACAGGAGTCTACGAGCAGTACTTC. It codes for CASSSGTGVYEQYF.